Included here is one T cell receptor beta chain sequence, with context. Germline lookup yields CDR1 SNHLY and CDR2 FYNNEI. This CDR3 has 13 amino acids. V lost 10 bases to trimming and J lost 3 bases; unmatched junction nucleotides: 4. Sequencing used immunoSEQ multiplex PCR; TCRdb keeps in-frame clones, though not all of them. The sample holds about 94,000 clones, approximately 80% seen once. The data were obtained in a study of blood T cell repertoires in COVID-19. Study summary: COVID-19 samples from acute and convalescent phases originated in the United States, Italy and Spain. The cDNA or gDNA used as material had been derived from T cells, B-cell-depleted T cells, or PBMCs.

The sequenced sample was peripheral blood. The rearrangement uses TRBV2 and TRBJ2-1; 9 bases agree with TRBD1. This TCR was recovered from a woman over 75 with acute or convalescent COVID-19. This CDR3 is CANRDRDYNEQFF. Written as DNA, the CDR3 is TGTGCCAACCGGGACAGGGACTACAATGAGCAGTTCTTC.